One sample yielded the 9 T cell receptor beta chains listed below, sequenced in a study of cytomegalovirus exposure and HLA in healthy donors. The PCR made use of 60 Vbeta and 13 Jbeta primers. Generated by immunoSEQ multiplex PCR, the TCRdb table keeps only in-frame clones and is missing some. The sample carries about 93,000 clones, around three quarters recorded once. Sample: PBMCs. The receptors originated from a young man in good health and CMV-seronegative.

This clone was observed a few times. The J gene is TRBJ1-5, the V gene TRBV6-5, with a tentative D call TRBD1 (6 bases). Germline V gene data show CDR1 as MNHEY and CDR2 as SVGAGI. The V gene lost 2 bases and the J gene lost 2 bases, with 13 bases spanning the gap. The CDR3 covers 16 residues. The CDR3 reads CASSYSGGPRNQPQHF. CDR3 nucleotides: TGTGCCAGCAGTTACAGCGGGGGGCCCCGCAATCAGCCCCAGCATTTT.

In its sample, this clone was seen a few times. This chain links TRBV5-5 with TRBJ1-1; 8 bases line up with TRBD1. The CDR3 covers 14 residues. J lost 3 bases, V lost 4 bases, and 5 bases had no gene match. The V gene's germline CDR1 is SGHKS and CDR2 YYEKEE (reference sequence). Here the CDR3 DNA reads TGTGCCAGCAGCATTGGACAGGGCCACACTGAAGCTTTCTTT. It is translated as CASSIGQGHTEAFF.

The rearrangement uses TRBV15 and TRBJ2-3; D unresolved. The germline gives CDR1 LNHNV, CDR2 YYDKDF (reference sequence). CDR3 size: 15 residues. Trimming pared 1 base from V and 2 bases from J, leaving 10 bases between. The chain's CDR3 is CATSRGQVLTDTQYF. In nucleotides, the CDR3 is TGTGCCACCAGCAGAGGACAAGTTCTCACAGATACGCAGTATTTT.

This chain links TRBV19 with TRBJ1-3; D call uncertain. Looked up from germline, CDR1 is LNHDA and CDR2 is SQIVND (reference sequence). This CDR3 is built from 18 residues. V lost 8 bases, J lost 5 bases, and 28 bases lay in between. The DNA for the CDR3 is TGTGCCAGTTCCGACTTTATTCCGGGAGCCCCGGGCAGAAACACCATATATTTT. Its translation: CASSDFIPGAPGRNTIYF.

The CDR3 bases are TGCGCCAGCAGCCAAGAGGCAGGGGTTTACTATGGCTACACCTTC. Its translation: CASSQEAGVYYGYTF. The rearrangement links TRBV4-1 to TRBJ1-2, with D possibly matching TRBD1 (6 bases). Trimming stripped 0 bases from V and 3 bases from J, with 11 bases between. CDR3 length: 15 amino acids. The germline V gene encodes CDR1 MGHRA and CDR2 YSYEKL.

The chain uses TRBV7-9 and TRBJ2-1; TRBD2 matches 7 bases. Trimming took 10 bases from V and 8 from J; bases not matched to a gene: 14. CDR3 size: 14 residues. Germline values: CDR1 SEHNR, CDR2 FQNEAQ (reference sequence). The CDR3 loop is CAIRLAKAVDEQFF. CDR3 nucleotides: TGTGCCATCCGACTAGCCAAGGCGGTTGATGAGCAGTTCTTC.

The chain links TRBV20-1 to TRBJ1-1; D remains ambiguous. The germline V gene has CDR1 DFQATT and CDR2 SNEGSKA (reference sequence). V was pared by 6 bases and J by 5 bases, with 7 bases between. The CDR3 length is 10 residues. This chain's CDR3 is CSAIGTEAFF. The CDR3 DNA follows: TGCAGTGCCATCGGGACTGAAGCTTTCTTT.

The chain uses TRBV27 and TRBJ1-4; D ambiguous. Trimming pared 4 bases from V and 9 bases from J, leaving 15 bases between. The CDR3 covers 14 residues. Germline CDR1 is MNHEY and CDR2 is SMNVEV (reference sequence). CDR3 sequence: CASSSRGKVKKLFF. In nucleotides, the CDR3 is TGTGCCAGCAGTTCGCGAGGGAAGGTTAAAAAACTGTTTTTT.

The gene calls are TRBV5-4 and TRBJ1-1, with 8 nucleotides matching TRBD1. The CDR3 contains 14 residues. V shed 0 bases, J shed 10 bases, and the junction held 8 bases outside the gene matches. The germline gives CDR1 SGHNT, CDR2 YYREEE (reference sequence). This chain's CDR3 is CASSLAGGGGGAFF. The CDR3 region has the DNA TGTGCCAGCAGCTTGGCAGGGGGCGGGGGGGGAGCTTTCTTT. The full variable domain, completed using reference TRBV5-4 and TRBJ1-1, is ETGVTQSPTHLIKTRGQQVTLRCSSQSGHNTVSWYQQALGQGPQFIFQYYREEENGRGNFPPRFSGLQFPNYSSELNVNALELDDSALYLCASSLAGGGGGAFFGQGTRLTVV.